This TCR beta chain was recorded in a study of T cell repertoires in cytomegalovirus infection. Study-wide context: In the study, CMV epitopes included recently identified HLA-C-restricted and well-studied HLA-B-restricted ones. In public TCR beta signatures, there were indications of both CMV infection and matching HLA type.

Study-level results: CMV-specific TCR beta clonotypes restricted by HLA-C dominated the ex vivo response.

One entry per CDR3 protein, called by TCRdb with MiXCR from the reads. The sample shows about 700,000 distinct CDR3 sequences, around 32% of them seen only once. This CDR3 contains 13 residues. V was clipped by 7 bases and J by 4 bases, with 13 bases between them. The germline CDR1 and CDR2 sequences are SNHLY and FYNNEI. Notes on this clonotype: Its antigen remains unknown.

V usage is TRBV2 and J usage is TRBJ2-5; D gene uncertain. This sequence was found in a human donor in good health (CMV status not recorded). Some clones in this sample may be carry-over from other donors' samples. The sequences come from cultured PBMCs, collected from culture after CMV antigen stimulation. CDR3 protein: CASKPIMLETQYF. The CDR3 region has the DNA TGTGCCAGCAAACCTATAATGTTAGAGACCCAGTACTTC. The complete variable domain, with remaining parts taken from reference TRBV2 and TRBJ2-5, reads EPEVTQTPSHQVTQMGQEVILRCVPISNHLYFYWYRQILGQKVEFLVSFYNNEISEKSEIFDDQFSVERPDGSNFTLKIRSTKLEDSAMYFCASKPIMLETQYFGPGTRLLVL.